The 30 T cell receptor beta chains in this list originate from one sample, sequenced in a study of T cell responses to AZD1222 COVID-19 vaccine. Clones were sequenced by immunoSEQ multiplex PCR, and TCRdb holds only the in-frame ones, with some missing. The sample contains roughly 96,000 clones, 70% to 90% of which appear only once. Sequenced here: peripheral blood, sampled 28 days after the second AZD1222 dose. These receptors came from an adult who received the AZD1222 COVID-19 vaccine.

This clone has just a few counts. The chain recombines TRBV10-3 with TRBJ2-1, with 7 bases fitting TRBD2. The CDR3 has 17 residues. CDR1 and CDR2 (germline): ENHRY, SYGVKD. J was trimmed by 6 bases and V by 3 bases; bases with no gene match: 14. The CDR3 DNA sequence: TGTGCCATCAGTGATGCTAGCGGAACAACACTTTCCAATGAGCAGTTCTTC. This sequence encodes CAISDASGTTLSNEQFF.

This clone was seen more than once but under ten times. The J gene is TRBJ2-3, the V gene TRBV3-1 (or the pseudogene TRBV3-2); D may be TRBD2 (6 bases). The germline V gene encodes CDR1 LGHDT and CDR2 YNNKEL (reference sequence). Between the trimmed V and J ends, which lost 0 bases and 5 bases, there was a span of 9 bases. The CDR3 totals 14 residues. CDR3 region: CASSQEDYQDTQYF. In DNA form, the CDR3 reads TGTGCCAGCAGCCAAGAGGACTACCAAGATACGCAGTATTTT.

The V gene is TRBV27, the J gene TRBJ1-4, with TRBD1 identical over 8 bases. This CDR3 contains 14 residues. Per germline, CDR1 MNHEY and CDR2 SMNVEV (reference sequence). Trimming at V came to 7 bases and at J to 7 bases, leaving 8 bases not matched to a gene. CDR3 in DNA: TGTGCCAGCAACAACAGGGGGGGCGGTGAAAAACTGTTTTTT. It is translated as CASNNRGGGEKLFF.

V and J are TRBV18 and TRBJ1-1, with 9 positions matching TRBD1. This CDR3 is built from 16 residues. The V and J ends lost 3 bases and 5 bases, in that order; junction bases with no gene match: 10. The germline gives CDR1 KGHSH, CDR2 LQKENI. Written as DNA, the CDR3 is TGTGCCAGCTCACCGGGACAGGGCGGTGTGGAAACTGAAGCTTTCTTT. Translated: CASSPGQGGVETEAFF. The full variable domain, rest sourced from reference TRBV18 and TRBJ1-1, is NAGVMQNPRHLVRRRGQEARLRCSPMKGHSHVYWYRQLPEEGLKFMVYLQKENIIDESGMPKERFSAEFPKEGPSILRIQQVVRGDSAAYFCASSPGQGGVETEAFFGQGTRLTVV.

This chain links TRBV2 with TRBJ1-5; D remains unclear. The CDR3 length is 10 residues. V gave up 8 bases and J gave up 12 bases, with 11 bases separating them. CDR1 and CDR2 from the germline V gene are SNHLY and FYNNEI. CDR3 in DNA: TGTGCCAGCGGCGAGGTGAACCAGCATTTT. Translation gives CASGEVNQHF.

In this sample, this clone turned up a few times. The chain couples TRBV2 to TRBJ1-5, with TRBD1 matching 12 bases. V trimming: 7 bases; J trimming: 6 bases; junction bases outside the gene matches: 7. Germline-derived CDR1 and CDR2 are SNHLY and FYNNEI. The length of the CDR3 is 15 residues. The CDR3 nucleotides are TGTGCCAGCACCGCCGGGACAGGGGGCAGTCAGCCCCAGCATTTT. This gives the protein CASTAGTGGSQPQHF.

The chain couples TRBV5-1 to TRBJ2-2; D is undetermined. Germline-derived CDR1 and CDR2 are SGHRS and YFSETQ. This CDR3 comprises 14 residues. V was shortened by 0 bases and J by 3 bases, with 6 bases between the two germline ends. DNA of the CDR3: TGCGCCAGCAGCTTGGGCACAGACACCGGGGAGCTGTTTTTT. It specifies CASSLGTDTGELFF.

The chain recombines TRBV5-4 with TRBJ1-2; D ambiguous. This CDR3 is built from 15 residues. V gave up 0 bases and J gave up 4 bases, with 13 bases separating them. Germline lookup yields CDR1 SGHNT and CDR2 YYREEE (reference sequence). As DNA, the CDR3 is TGTGCCAGCAGCTTGGAAGCAGTCGGGAGCTATGGCTACACCTTC. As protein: CASSLEAVGSYGYTF.

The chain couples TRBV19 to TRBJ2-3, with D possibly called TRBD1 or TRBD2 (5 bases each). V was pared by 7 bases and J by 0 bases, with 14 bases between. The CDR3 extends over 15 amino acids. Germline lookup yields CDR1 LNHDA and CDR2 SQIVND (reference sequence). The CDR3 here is CASTNQGRSTDTQYF. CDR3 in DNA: TGTGCCAGTACCAACCAGGGACGAAGCACAGATACGCAGTATTTT.

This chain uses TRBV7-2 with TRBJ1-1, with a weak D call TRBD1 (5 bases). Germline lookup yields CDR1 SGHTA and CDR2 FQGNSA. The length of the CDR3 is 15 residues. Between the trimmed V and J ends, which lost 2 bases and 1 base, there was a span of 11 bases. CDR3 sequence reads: CASSLSVGGNTEAFF. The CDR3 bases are TGTGCCAGCAGCTTAAGCGTTGGGGGGAACACTGAAGCTTTCTTT.

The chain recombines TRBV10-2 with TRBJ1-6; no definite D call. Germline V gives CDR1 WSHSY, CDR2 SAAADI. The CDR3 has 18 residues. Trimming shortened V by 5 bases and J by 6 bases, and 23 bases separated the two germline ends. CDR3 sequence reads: CASSSRPGGISSNSPLHF. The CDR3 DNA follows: TGCGCCAGCAGTTCCCGTCCTGGAGGAATTAGCAGTAATTCACCCCTCCACTTT.

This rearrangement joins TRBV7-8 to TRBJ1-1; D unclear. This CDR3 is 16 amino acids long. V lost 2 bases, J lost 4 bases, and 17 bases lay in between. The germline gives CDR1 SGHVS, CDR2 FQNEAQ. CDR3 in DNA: TGTGCCAGCAGCTTAAGATTGGAGGACTCGGGCACTGAAGCTTTCTTT. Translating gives CASSLRLEDSGTEAFF.

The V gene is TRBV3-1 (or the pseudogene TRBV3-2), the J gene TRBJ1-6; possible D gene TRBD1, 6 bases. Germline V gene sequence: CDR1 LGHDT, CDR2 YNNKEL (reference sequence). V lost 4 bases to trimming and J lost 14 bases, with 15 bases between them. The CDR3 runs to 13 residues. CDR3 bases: TGTGCCAGCAGCCGATTACAGGGAAGCACCCTCCACTTT. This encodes CASSRLQGSTLHF.

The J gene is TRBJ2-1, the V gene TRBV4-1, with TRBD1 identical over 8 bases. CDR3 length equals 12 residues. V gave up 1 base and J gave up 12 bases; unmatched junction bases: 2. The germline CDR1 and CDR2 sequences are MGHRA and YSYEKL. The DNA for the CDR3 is TGCGCCAGCAGCCAAGGACAGGGGTCGCAGTTCTTC. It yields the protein CASSQGQGSQFF.

As DNA, the CDR3 is TGTGCCAGTATGAATACGGAGAGCTCCTACGAGCAGTACTTC. It codes for CASMNTESSYEQYF. The V call is TRBV19, the J call TRBJ2-7; no definite D call. The CDR3 is 14 residues long. Trimming shortened V by 7 bases and J by 0 bases, and 13 bases separated the two germline ends. Germline CDR1 is LNHDA and CDR2 is SQIVND (reference sequence). Supplemented by reference TRBV19 and TRBJ2-7, the full variable domain reads DGGITQSPKYLFRKEGQNVTLSCEQNLNHDAMYWYRQDPGQGLRLIYYSQIVNDFQKGDIAEGYSVSREKKESFPLTVTSAQKNPTAFYLCASMNTESSYEQYFGPGTRLTVT.

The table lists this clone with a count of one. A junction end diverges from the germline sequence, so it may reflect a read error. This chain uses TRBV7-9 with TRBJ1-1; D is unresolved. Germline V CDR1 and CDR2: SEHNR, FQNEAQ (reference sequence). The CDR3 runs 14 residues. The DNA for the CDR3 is TGTGCCAGCAGTTCCCGATTTACGAACGCTGAAGCTTTCTTT. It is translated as CASSSRFTNAEAFF.

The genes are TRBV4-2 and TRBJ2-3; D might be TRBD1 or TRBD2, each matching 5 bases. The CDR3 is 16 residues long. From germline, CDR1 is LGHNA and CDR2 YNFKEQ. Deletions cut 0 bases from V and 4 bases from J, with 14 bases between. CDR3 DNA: TGTGCCAGCAGCCAAGAAGAGAGGGGAATGGCAGATACGCAGTATTTT. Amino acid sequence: CASSQEERGMADTQYF.

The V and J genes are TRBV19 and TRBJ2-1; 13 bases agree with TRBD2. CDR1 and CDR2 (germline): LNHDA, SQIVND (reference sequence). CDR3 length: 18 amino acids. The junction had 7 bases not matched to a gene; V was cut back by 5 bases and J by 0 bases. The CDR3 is CASSQTSGRFNSYNEQFF. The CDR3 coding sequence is TGTGCCAGTAGTCAGACTAGCGGGAGGTTTAACTCCTACAATGAGCAGTTCTTC.

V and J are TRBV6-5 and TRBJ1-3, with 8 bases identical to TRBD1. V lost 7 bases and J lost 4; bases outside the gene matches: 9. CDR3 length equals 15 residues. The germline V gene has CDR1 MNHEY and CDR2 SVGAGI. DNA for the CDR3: TGTGCCAGCACCGGACAGGGCTGGGGAGGAAACACCATATATTTT. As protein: CASTGQGWGGNTIYF.

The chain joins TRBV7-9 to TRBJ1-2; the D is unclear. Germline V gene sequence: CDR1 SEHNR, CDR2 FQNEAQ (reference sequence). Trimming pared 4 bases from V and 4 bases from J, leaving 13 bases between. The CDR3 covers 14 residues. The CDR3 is CASSSDTGSYGYTF. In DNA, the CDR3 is TGTGCCAGCAGCTCAGATACCGGCAGCTATGGCTACACCTTC. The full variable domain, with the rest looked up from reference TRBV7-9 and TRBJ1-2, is DTGVSQNPRHKITKRGQNVTFRCDPISEHNRLYWYRQTLGQGPEFLTYFQNEAQLEKSRLLSDRFSAERPKGSFSTLEIQRTEQGDSAMYLCASSSDTGSYGYTFGSGTRLTVV.

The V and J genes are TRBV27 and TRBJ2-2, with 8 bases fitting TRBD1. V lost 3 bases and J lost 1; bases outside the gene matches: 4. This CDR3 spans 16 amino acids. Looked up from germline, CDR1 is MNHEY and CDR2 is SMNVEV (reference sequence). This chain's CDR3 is CASSFAGGLNTGELFF. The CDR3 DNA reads TGTGCCAGCAGTTTTGCAGGGGGCTTGAACACCGGGGAGCTGTTTTTT.

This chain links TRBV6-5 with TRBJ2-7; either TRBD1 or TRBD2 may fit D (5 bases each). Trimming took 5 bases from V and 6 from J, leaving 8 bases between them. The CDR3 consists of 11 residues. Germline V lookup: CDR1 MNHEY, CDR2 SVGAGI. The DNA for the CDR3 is TGTGCCAGCAGTCACGGGGCCGAGCAGTACTTC. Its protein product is CASSHGAEQYF.

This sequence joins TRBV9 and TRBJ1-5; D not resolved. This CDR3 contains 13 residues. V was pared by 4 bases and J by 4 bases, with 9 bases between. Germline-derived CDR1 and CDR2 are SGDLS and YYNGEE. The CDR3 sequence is CASSPDPNQPQHF. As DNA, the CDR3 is TGTGCCAGCAGCCCCGACCCGAATCAGCCCCAGCATTTT.

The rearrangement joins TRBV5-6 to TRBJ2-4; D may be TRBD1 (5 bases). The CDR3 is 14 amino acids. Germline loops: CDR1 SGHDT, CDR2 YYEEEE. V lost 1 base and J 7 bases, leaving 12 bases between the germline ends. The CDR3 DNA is TGTGCCAGCAGCTTGTCGCCCAAGGGGAACATTCAGTACTTC. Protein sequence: CASSLSPKGNIQYF. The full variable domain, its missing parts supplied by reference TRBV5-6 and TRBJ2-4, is DAGVTQSPTHLIKTRGQQVTLRCSPKSGHDTVSWYQQALGQGPQFIFQYYEEEERQRGNFPDRFSGHQFPNYSSELNVNALLLGDSALYLCASSLSPKGNIQYFGAGTRLSVL.

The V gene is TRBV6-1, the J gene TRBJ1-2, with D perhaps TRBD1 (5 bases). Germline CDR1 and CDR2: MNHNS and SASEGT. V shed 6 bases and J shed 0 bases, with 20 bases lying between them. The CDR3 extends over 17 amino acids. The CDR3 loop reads CASSELGRAKANYGYTF. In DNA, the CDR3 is TGTGCCAGCAGCGAACTCGGCAGGGCAAAAGCTAACTATGGCTACACCTTC.

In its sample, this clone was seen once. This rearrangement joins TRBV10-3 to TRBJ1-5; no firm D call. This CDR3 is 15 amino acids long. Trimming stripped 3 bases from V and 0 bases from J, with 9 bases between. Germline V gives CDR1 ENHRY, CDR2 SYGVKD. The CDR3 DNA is TGTGCCATCAGTGAAACACAAGATAGCAATCAGCCCCAGCATTTT. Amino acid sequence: CAISETQDSNQPQHF.

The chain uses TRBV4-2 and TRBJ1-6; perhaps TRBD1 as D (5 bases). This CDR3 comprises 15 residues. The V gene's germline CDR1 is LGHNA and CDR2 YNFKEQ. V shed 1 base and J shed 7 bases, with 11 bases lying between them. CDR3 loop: CASSQGRWGNSPLHF. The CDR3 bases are TGTGCCAGCAGCCAAGGGAGATGGGGGAATTCACCCCTCCACTTT.

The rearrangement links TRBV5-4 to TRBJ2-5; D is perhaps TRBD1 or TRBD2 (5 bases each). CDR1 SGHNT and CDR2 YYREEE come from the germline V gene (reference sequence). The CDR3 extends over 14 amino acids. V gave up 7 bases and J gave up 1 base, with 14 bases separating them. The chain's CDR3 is CASGHGGPQETQYF. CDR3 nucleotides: TGTGCCAGCGGTCATGGGGGACCCCAAGAGACCCAGTACTTC.

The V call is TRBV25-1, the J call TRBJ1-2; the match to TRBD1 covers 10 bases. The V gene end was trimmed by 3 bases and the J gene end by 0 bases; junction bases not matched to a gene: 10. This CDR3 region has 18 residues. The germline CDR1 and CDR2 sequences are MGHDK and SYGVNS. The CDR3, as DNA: TGTGCCAGCAGTGAGACAGGGGGACAGGGGCCTACTAACTATGGCTACACCTTC. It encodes CASSETGGQGPTNYGYTF.

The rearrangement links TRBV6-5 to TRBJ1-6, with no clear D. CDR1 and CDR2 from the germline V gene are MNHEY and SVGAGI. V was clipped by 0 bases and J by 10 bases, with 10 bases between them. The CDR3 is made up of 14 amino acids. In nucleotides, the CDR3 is TGTGCCAGCAGTTACTCGGTGAGACGATCACCCCTCCACTTT. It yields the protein CASSYSVRRSPLHF.